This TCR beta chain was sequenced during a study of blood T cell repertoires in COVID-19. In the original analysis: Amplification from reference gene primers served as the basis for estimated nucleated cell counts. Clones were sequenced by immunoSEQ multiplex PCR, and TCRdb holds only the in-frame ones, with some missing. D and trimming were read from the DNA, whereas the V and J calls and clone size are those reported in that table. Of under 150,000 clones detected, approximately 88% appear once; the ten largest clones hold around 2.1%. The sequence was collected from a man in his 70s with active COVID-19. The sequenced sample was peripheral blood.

CDR3 nucleotides: TGTGCCAGCAGCCAATATAAAGGGACAGCCCCCTACGAGCAGTACTTC. As protein: CASSQYKGTAPYEQYF. The chain joins TRBV3-1 (or the pseudogene TRBV3-2) to TRBJ2-7, with TRBD1 identical over 7 bases. The CDR3 totals 16 residues. CDR1 LGHDT and CDR2 YNNKEL come from the germline V gene (reference sequence). Trimming at V came to 2 bases and at J to 2 bases, leaving 9 bases not matched to a gene.